This T cell receptor (beta chain) was captured in a study of T cell responses to AZD1222 COVID-19 vaccine. Findings of the study overall: Among spike-specific TCRs, nearly half reportedly target unmutated variant regions. Only 5 or 6 AZD1222 recipients tested seropositive at baseline. A mostly white British donor set with more females was recruited, and clonal diversity was possibly underestimated. The study found vaccine-associated CD4 TCRs spanning spike, dominant at 160-218 and 743-854.

This clone was detected a few times. Its matching antigen is unknown. Method: immunoSEQ multiplex PCR; TCRdb's copy keeps in-frame clones and lacks some. The table includes 45,000 to 55,000 clones, roughly 85% detected once. Germline CDR1 is LGHDT and CDR2 is YNNKEL (reference sequence). CDR3 size: 11 residues. V lost 4 bases, J lost 8 bases, and 6 bases lay in between. V is TRBV3-1 (or the pseudogene TRBV3-2) and J is TRBJ2-1; D uncertain. The sequences come from peripheral blood, collected 28 days after the second AZD1222 dose. This TCR was recovered from an adult who received the AZD1222 COVID-19 vaccine. The CDR3 region is CASSLLDEQFF. Written as DNA, the CDR3 is TGTGCCAGCAGCCTTCTCGATGAGCAGTTCTTC.